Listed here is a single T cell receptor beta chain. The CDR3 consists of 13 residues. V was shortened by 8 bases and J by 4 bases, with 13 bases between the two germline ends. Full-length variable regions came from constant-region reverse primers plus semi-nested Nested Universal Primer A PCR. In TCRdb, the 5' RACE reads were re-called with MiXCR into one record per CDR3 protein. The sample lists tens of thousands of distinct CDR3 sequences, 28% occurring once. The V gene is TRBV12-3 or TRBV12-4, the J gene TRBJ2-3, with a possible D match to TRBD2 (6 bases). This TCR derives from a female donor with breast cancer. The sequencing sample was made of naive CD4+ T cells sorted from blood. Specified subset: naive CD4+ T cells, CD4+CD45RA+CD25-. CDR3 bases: TGTGCCAGCGGACTCGGGACTTCAGATACGCAGTATTTT. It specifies CASGLGTSDTQYF.